This entry features one T cell receptor (beta chain) sequence. This sample is drawn from a study of blood T cell repertoires in COVID-19. Study overall: PBMCs, B-cell-depleted T cells, or T cells provided the cDNA or gDNA that made up the material.

This CDR3 is built from 14 residues. Germline-derived CDR1 and CDR2 are LGHDT and YNNKEL (reference sequence). V dropped 0 bases and J dropped 3 bases, with 8 bases sitting between them. In the source study's methods: Estimation of nucleated cell counts was performed using reference gene primer amplification. The protocol was immunoSEQ multiplex PCR, while the TCRdb copy is restricted to in-frame clones and leaves out a portion. That table furnishes V, J and clone size, whereas the DNA furnished D and trimming. The repertoire holds 150,000 to 180,000 clones, with roughly nine tenths as singletons. Sequencing was carried out using peripheral blood. The rearrangement uses TRBV3-1 (or the pseudogene TRBV3-2) and TRBJ1-2; no clear D gene. The TCR comes from a man aged 50-59 years with acute or convalescent COVID-19. CDR3 in amino acids: CASSQEGIHYGYTF. Written as DNA, the CDR3 is TGTGCCAGCAGCCAAGAGGGCATACACTATGGCTACACCTTC.